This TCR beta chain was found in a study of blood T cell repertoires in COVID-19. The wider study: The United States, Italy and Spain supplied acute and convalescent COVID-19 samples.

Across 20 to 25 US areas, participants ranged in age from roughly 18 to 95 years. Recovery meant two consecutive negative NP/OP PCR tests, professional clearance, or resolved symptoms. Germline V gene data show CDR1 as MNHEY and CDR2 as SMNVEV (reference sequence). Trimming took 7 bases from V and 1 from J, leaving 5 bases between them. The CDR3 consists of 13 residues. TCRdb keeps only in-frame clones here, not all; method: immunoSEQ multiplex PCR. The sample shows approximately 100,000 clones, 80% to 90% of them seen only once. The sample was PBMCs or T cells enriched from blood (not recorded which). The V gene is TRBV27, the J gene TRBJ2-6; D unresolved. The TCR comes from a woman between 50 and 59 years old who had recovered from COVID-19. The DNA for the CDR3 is TGTGCCAGCACGTCTTCTGGGGCCAACGTCCTGACTTTC. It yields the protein CASTSSGANVLTF.